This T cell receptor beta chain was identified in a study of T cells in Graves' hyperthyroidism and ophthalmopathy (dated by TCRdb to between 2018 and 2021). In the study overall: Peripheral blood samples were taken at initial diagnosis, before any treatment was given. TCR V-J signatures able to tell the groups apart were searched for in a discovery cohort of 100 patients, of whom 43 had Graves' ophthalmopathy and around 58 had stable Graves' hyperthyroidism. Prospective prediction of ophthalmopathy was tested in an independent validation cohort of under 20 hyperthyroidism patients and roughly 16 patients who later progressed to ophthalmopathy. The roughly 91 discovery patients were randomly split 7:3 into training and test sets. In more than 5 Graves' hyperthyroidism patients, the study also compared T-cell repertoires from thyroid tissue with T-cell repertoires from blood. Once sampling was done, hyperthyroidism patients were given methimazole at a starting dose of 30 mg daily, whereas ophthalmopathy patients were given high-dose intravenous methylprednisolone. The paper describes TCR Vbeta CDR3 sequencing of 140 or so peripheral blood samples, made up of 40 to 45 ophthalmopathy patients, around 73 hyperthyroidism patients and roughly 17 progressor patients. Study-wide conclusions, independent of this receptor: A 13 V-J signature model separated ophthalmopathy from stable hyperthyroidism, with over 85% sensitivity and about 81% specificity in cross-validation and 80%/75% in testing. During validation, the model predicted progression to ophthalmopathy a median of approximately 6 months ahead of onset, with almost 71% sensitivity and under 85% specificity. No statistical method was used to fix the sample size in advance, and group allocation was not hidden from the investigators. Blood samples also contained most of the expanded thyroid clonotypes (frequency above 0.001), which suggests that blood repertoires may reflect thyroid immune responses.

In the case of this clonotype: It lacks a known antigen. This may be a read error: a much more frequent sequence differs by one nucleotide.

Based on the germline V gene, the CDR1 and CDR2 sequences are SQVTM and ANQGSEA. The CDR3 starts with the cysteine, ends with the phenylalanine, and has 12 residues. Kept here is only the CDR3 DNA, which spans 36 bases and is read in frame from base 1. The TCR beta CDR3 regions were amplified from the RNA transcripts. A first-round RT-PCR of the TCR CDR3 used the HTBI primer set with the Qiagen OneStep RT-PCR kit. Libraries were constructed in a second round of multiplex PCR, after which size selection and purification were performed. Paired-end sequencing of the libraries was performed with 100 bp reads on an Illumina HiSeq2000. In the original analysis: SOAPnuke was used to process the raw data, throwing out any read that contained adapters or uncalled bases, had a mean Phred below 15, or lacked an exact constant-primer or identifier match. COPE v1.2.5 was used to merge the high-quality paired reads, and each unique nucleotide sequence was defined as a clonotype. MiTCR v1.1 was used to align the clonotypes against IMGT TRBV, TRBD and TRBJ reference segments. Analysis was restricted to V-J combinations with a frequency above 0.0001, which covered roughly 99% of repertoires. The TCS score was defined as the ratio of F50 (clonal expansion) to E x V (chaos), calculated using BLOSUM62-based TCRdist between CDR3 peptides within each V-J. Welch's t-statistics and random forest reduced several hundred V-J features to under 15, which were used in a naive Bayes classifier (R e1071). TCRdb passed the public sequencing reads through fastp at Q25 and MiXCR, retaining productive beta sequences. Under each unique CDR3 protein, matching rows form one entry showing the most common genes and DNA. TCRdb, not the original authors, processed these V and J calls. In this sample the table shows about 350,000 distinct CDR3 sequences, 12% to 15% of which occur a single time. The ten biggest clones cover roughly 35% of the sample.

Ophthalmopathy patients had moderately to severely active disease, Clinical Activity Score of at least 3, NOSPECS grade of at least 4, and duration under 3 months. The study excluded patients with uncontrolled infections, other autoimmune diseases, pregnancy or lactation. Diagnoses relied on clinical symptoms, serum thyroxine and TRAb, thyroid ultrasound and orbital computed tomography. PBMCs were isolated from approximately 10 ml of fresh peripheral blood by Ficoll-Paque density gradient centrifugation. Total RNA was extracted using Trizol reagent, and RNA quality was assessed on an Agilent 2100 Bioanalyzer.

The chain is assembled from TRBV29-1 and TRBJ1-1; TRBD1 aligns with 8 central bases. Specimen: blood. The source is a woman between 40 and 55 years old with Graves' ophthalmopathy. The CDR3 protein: CSGTQGDTEASF. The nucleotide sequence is TGCAGCGGTACACAGGGGGACACTGAAGCTTCCTTT.